Listed here are 26 T cell receptor beta chains from one sample, sequenced in a study of blood T cell repertoires in COVID-19. Sequencing used immunoSEQ multiplex PCR; TCRdb keeps in-frame clones, though not all of them. The top ten hold 1.7% of the sample, which has approximately 210,000 clones, 88% seen once. The sequenced sample consisted of peripheral blood. The receptors were gathered from a man between 65 and 79 years old with acute or convalescent COVID-19.

CDR3 nucleotides: TGTGCCAGTAGTCCAGGGAGGGCCAAAAACATTCAGTACTTC. It yields the protein CASSPGRAKNIQYF. This chain links TRBV19 with TRBJ2-4, with D possibly being TRBD2 (6 bases). The CDR3 has 14 residues. Trimming took off 5 bases at V and 1 base at J, with 9 bases between the two ends. Looked up from germline, CDR1 is LNHDA and CDR2 is SQIVND (reference sequence).

The chain combines TRBV7-9 with TRBJ2-3; 13 bases align to TRBD2. Germline values: CDR1 SEHNR, CDR2 FQNEAQ (reference sequence). This CDR3 has 17 residues. The J segment lost 4 bases and the V segment lost 0 bases, leaving 4 bases of the junction unmatched. CDR3: CASSLAGTSGISDTQYF. The CDR3 DNA reads TGTGCCAGCAGCTTAGCGGGGACTAGCGGGATATCAGATACGCAGTATTTT.

The gene calls are TRBV4-1 and TRBJ1-1; the match to TRBD1 covers 7 bases. The V gene's germline CDR1 is MGHRA and CDR2 YSYEKL. J was trimmed by 7 bases and V by 5 bases; bases with no gene match: 10. The CDR3 extends over 14 amino acids. CDR3 loop: CASSSREGAVEAFF. The CDR3 DNA sequence: TGCGCCAGCAGCTCTCGGGAGGGGGCGGTTGAAGCTTTCTTT.

Comments on this clone: The same CDR3 is also encoded by other DNA sequences in this sample. This sequence joins TRBV27 and TRBJ1-1; TRBD1 might be the D (6 bases). The CDR3 extends over 13 amino acids. V dropped 6 bases and J dropped 0 bases, with 8 bases sitting between them. CDR1 and CDR2 (germline): MNHEY, SMNVEV (reference sequence). The DNA for the CDR3 is TGTGCCAGCAGAGGACAGATGAACACTGAAGCTTTCTTT. Encoded protein: CASRGQMNTEAFF.

The chain is built from TRBV2 and TRBJ2-5; D gene unclear. V lost 5 bases, J lost 2 bases, and 6 bases lay in between. Germline V gene data show CDR1 as SNHLY and CDR2 as FYNNEI. This CDR3 region has 12 residues. The CDR3 loop reads CASSTIQETQYF. For the CDR3, the DNA is TGTGCCAGCAGTACTATACAAGAGACCCAGTACTTC.

The V call is TRBV5-4, the J call TRBJ2-7; D call uncertain. The germline V and J ends were trimmed by 0 bases and 4 bases, with 5 bases remaining between them. Germline CDR1 is SGHNT and CDR2 is YYREEE (reference sequence). The length of the CDR3 is 12 residues. CDR3 loop: CASSLDRYEQYF. The DNA for the CDR3 is TGTGCCAGCAGCTTGGATAGATACGAGCAGTACTTC. Complete variable domain (other parts from reference TRBV5-4 and TRBJ2-7): ETGVTQSPTHLIKTRGQQVTLRCSSQSGHNTVSWYQQALGQGPQFIFQYYREEENGRGNFPPRFSGLQFPNYSSELNVNALELDDSALYLCASSLDRYEQYFGPGTRLTVT.

V usage is TRBV7-2 and J usage is TRBJ1-2; TRBD1 might be the D (5 bases). From germline, CDR1 is SGHTA and CDR2 FQGNSA. This CDR3 is built from 15 residues. V lost 1 base and J lost 4, with 13 bases in between. CDR3 bases: TGTGCCAGCAGCTTAGAAGTCTCGGGGGTCTATGGCTACACCTTC. This gives the protein CASSLEVSGVYGYTF.

This clone has a single count. The V and J genes are TRBV27 and TRBJ1-4; TRBD1 agrees at 10 bases. CDR1 is MNHEY and CDR2 is SMNVEV in the germline V gene (reference sequence). The CDR3 totals 14 residues. Trimming removed 8 bases from V and 6 bases from J; junction bases left unmatched: 6. The CDR3 loop reads CASRDRGRYEKLFF. CDR3 nucleotides: TGTGCCAGCCGAGACAGGGGGCGTTATGAAAAACTGTTTTTT.

The chain links TRBV28 to TRBJ2-7; 8 bases are shared with TRBD1. Germline CDR1 MDHEN, CDR2 SYDVKM. Losses at the gene ends were 6 bases for V and 6 bases for J; bases not matched to a gene: 7. The CDR3 runs 13 residues. As DNA, the CDR3 is TGTGCCAGCAGCTCAGCCGGACAGGGCGAGCAGTACTTC. Translation gives CASSSAGQGEQYF.

The rearrangement joins TRBV28 to TRBJ2-2, with D unresolved. V shed 6 bases and J shed 4 bases, with 18 bases lying between them. CDR3 length: 16 amino acids. The germline V gene encodes CDR1 MDHEN and CDR2 SYDVKM. CDR3 sequence: CASSPGGSRGTGELFF. In DNA, the CDR3 is TGTGCCAGCAGCCCCGGTGGTAGCCGCGGCACCGGGGAGCTGTTTTTT.

V and J are TRBV27 and TRBJ2-1, with 7 bases aligning to TRBD1. The J segment lost 7 bases and the V segment lost 5 bases, leaving 11 bases of the junction unmatched. In germline, CDR1 is MNHEY, CDR2 SMNVEV (reference sequence). The CDR3 consists of 15 residues. The CDR3 DNA sequence: TGTGCCAGCAGTCTTCAGGGGGTCCTCCGGAATGAGCAGTTCTTC. It is translated as CASSLQGVLRNEQFF.

V gene TRBV12-2 combines with J gene TRBJ2-5; TRBD2, the D gene given by the table, was not confirmed from the DNA. TRBV12-2 is a pseudogene segment. The CDR3 runs to 17 residues. The CDR3: CASRHGLAGEMLETQYF. The CDR3 DNA reads as TGTGCAAGTCGCCACGGACTAGCGGGAGAAATGTTGGAGACCCAGTACTTC.

The chain's CDR3 is CASTSSGYHEQYF. The CDR3 coding sequence is TGTGCCAGCACCTCATCGGGATACCACGAGCAGTACTTC. This sequence joins TRBV12-3 or TRBV12-4 and TRBJ2-7, with D possibly TRBD2 on 5 matching bases. The CDR3 is 13 residues long. Trimming stripped 7 bases from V and 5 bases from J, with 15 bases between.

This chain uses TRBV9 with TRBJ1-3; possible D gene TRBD1, 5 bases. This CDR3 contains 16 residues. Per germline, CDR1 SGDLS and CDR2 YYNGEE. With 0 bases removed from V and 4 bases from J, the gap between germline ends came to 14 bases. In DNA, the CDR3 is TGTGCCAGCAGCGTAGCGGGGGGGATGGAGGGAAACACCATATATTTT. The encoded protein is CASSVAGGMEGNTIYF.

This clone has a handful of counts. Here the CDR3 DNA reads TGTGCCAGCAGCCAAGATGCAGGGGACGAGTATGGCTACACCTTC. Translating it yields CASSQDAGDEYGYTF. The chain recombines TRBV4-2 with TRBJ1-2; TRBD1 might be the D (6 bases). This CDR3 has 15 amino acids. The germline V gene encodes CDR1 LGHNA and CDR2 YNFKEQ. With 0 bases removed from V and 5 bases from J, the gap between germline ends came to 13 bases.

This rearrangement joins TRBV15 to TRBJ2-1; TRBD2 aligns across 15 bases. The germline V gene has CDR1 LNHNV and CDR2 YYDKDF (reference sequence). This CDR3 has 18 residues. Trimming cost V 1 base and J 9 bases; bases outside gene matches: 10. This chain's CDR3 is CATSRAKGLAGGQGEQFF. The CDR3 DNA follows: TGTGCCACCAGCAGAGCGAAGGGACTAGCGGGAGGACAAGGTGAGCAGTTCTTC.

The rearrangement joins TRBV28 to TRBJ2-3; TRBD1 aligns across 8 bases. The CDR3 has 15 residues. Germline values: CDR1 MDHEN, CDR2 SYDVKM. V lost 3 bases and J lost 4; bases outside the gene matches: 6. CDR3 nucleotides: TGTGCCAGCAGTTTTTCAGGGGGCCGTGCAGATACGCAGTATTTT. This translates into CASSFSGGRADTQYF.

The DNA for the CDR3 is TGTGCCAGCAGTTTAAACAGGGTAGATGGCTACACCTTC. Residues: CASSLNRVDGYTF. This sequence joins TRBV28 and TRBJ1-2; possible D gene TRBD1, 6 bases. V was trimmed by 2 bases and J by 6 bases, leaving 10 bases between them. The CDR3 consists of 13 residues. Germline V gene lookup returns CDR1 MDHEN and CDR2 SYDVKM.

The V and J genes are TRBV5-1 and TRBJ2-2, with 12 bases lining up with TRBD2. V shed 0 bases, J shed 2 bases, and the junction held 2 bases outside the gene matches. This CDR3 spans 17 amino acids. Germline CDR1 is SGHRS and CDR2 is YFSETQ. The CDR3 DNA is TGCGCCAGCAGCTTGGGACTAGCGGGAGTTAACACCGGGGAGCTGTTTTTT. Residues: CASSLGLAGVNTGELFF.

The V gene is TRBV5-1, the J gene TRBJ2-1; D gene uncertain. This CDR3 contains 13 residues. With 0 bases removed from V and 4 bases from J, the gap between germline ends came to 5 bases. Germline assignment: CDR1 SGHRS and CDR2 YFSETQ. The CDR3 bases are TGCGCCAGCAGCTTGGGCGGATACAATGAGCAGTTCTTC. It is translated as CASSLGGYNEQFF. The full variable domain, completed using reference TRBV5-1 and TRBJ2-1, is KAGVTQTPRYLIKTRGQQVTLSCSPISGHRSVSWYQQTPGQGLQFLFEYFSETQRNKGNFPGRFSGRQFSNSRSEMNVSTLELGDSALYLCASSLGGYNEQFFGPGTRLTVL.

The chain employs TRBV5-1 and TRBJ2-2; D may be TRBD2 (6 bases). Per germline, CDR1 SGHRS and CDR2 YFSETQ. The CDR3 contains 14 residues. V lost 6 bases and J 2 bases, leaving 11 bases between the germline ends. CDR3: CASMDYTNTGELFF. The CDR3, as DNA: TGCGCCAGCATGGACTACACAAACACCGGGGAGCTGTTTTTT.

V and J are TRBV6-6 and TRBJ2-5, with TRBD1 matching 11 bases. From germline, CDR1 is MNHNY and CDR2 SVGAGI (reference sequence). The CDR3 length is 16 residues. Germline trimming cut 1 base from V and 5 bases from J; bases unmatched to any gene: 6. In DNA, the CDR3 is TGTGCCAGCAGTTACTTCGGACAGGGGGCTAGGGAGACCCAGTACTTC. Translating it yields CASSYFGQGARETQYF.

This clone was detected only once. This chain links TRBV29-1 with TRBJ2-7; TRBD1 matches at 7 bases. Germline V lookup: CDR1 SQVTM, CDR2 ANQGSEA. The CDR3 sequence is 13 residues long. Trimming at V came to 6 bases and at J to 1 base, leaving 6 bases not matched to a gene. The CDR3 region is CSVRQGLSYEQYF. The CDR3 region has the DNA TGCAGCGTCCGACAGGGATTATCCTACGAGCAGTACTTC.

This rearrangement joins TRBV5-1 to TRBJ2-7; TRBD2 matches at 13 bases. Trimming took 4 bases from V and 2 from J; bases not matched to a gene: 6. The length of the CDR3 is 16 residues. Looked up from germline, CDR1 is SGHRS and CDR2 is YFSETQ. The CDR3 here is CASSPAGLAGAYEQYF. The CDR3 DNA follows: TGCGCCAGCAGCCCGGCCGGACTAGCGGGAGCCTACGAGCAGTACTTC.

The chain couples TRBV14 to TRBJ1-4, with 8 bases that match TRBD1. After removal of 4 bases from V and 5 bases from J, the junction contained 0 bases not matched to a gene. The CDR3 is 13 residues long. Germline loops: CDR1 SGHDN, CDR2 FVKESK. In nucleotides, the CDR3 is TGTGCCAGCAGCCGACAGGGGAATGAAAAACTGTTTTTT. Protein product: CASSRQGNEKLFF.

The V gene is TRBV19, the J gene TRBJ2-3; 14 bases agree with TRBD2. The CDR3 consists of 16 residues. The germline gives CDR1 LNHDA, CDR2 SQIVND (reference sequence). The junction had 8 bases not matched to a gene; V was cut back by 9 bases and J by 3 bases. The CDR3, as DNA: TGTGCCAGCTCTACCGGGACTAGCGGGAGTACAGATACGCAGTATTTT. Amino acids: CASSTGTSGSTDTQYF.